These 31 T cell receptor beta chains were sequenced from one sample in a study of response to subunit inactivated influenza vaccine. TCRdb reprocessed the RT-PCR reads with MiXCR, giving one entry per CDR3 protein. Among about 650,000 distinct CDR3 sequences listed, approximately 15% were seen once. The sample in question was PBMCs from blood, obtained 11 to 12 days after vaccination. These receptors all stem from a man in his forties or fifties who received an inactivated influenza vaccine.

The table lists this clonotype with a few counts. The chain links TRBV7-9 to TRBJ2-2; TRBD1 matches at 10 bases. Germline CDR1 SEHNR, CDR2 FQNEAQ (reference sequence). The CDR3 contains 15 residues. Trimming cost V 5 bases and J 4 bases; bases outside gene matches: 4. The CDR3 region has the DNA TGTGCCAGCAGCCCGGGACAGGGGTTCACCGGGGAGCTGTTTTTT. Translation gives CASSPGQGFTGELFF.

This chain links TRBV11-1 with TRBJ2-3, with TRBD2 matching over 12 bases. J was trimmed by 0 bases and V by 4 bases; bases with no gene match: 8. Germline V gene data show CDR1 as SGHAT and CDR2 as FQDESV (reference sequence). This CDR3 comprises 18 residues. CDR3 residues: CASSSRLAGVSSTDTQYF. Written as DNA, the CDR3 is TGTGCCAGCAGCTCGCGACTAGCGGGAGTCTCTAGCACAGATACGCAGTATTTT.

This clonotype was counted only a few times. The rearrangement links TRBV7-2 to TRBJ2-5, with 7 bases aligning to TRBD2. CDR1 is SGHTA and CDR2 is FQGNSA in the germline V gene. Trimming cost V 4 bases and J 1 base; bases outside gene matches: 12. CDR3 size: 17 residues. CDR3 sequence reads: CASSSGGGGRPQETQYF. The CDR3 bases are TGTGCCAGCAGCTCAGGTGGGGGGGGACGGCCCCAAGAGACCCAGTACTTC.

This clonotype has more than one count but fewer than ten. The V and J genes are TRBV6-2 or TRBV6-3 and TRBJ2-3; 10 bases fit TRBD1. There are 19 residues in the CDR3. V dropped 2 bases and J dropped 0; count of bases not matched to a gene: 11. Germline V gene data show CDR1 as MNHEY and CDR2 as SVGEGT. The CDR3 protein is CASSYGFPGTGASTDTQYF. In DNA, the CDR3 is TGTGCCAGCAGTTACGGGTTCCCCGGGACAGGGGCAAGCACAGATACGCAGTATTTT.

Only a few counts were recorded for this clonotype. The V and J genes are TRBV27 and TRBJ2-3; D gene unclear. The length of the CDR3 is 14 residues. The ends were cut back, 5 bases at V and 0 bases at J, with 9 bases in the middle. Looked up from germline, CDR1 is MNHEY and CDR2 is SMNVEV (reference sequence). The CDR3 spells CASSDSFSTDTQYF. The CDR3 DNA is TGTGCCAGCAGTGACTCTTTTAGCACAGATACGCAGTATTTT.

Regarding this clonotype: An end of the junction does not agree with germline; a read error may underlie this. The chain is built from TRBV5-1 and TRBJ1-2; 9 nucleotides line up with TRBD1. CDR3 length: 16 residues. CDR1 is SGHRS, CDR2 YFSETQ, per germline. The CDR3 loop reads CASSAGNTGGADGDTF. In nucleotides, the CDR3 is TGCGCCAGCAGCGCGGGAAACACAGGGGGCGCGGATGGCGACACCTTC.

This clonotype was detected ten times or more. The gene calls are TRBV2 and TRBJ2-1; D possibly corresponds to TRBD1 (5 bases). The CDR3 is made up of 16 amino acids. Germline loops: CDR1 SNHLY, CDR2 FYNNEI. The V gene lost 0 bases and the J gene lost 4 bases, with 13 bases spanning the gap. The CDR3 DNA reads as TGTGCCAGCAGTGAAGCCCGACAGTTGAGTTACAATGAGCAGTTCTTC. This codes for CASSEARQLSYNEQFF. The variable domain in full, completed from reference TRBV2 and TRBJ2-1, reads EPEVTQTPSHQVTQMGQEVILRCVPISNHLYFYWYRQILGQKVEFLVSFYNNEISEKSEIFDDQFSVERPDGSNFTLKIRSTKLEDSAMYFCASSEARQLSYNEQFFGPGTRLTVL.

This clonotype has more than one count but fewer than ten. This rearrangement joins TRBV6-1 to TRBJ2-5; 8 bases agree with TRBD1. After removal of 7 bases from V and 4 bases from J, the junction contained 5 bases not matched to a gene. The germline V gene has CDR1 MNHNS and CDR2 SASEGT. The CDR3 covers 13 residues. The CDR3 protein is CASTQTGVETQYF. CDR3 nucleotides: TGTGCCAGCACCCAGACAGGGGTAGAGACCCAGTACTTC.

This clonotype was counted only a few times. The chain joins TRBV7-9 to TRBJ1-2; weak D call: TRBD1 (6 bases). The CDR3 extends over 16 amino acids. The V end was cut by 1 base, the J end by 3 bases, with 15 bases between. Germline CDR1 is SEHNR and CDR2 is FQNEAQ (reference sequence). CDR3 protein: CASSLEGGFRDYGYTF. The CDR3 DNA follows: TGTGCCAGCAGCTTAGAAGGGGGTTTTCGTGACTATGGCTACACCTTC.

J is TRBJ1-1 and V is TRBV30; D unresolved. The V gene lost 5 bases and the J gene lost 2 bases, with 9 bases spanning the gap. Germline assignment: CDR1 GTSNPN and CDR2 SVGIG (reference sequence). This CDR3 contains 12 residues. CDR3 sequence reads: CAWYAGNTEAFF. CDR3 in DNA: TGTGCCTGGTACGCGGGTAACACTGAAGCTTTCTTT.

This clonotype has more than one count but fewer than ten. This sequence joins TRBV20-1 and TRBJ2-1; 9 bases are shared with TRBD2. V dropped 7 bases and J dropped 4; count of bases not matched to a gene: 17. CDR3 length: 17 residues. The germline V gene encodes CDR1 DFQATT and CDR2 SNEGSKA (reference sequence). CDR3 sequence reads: CSVSAGLAGEVYNEQFF. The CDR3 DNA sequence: TGCAGTGTTAGCGCGGGATTAGCGGGAGAAGTTTACAATGAGCAGTTCTTC.

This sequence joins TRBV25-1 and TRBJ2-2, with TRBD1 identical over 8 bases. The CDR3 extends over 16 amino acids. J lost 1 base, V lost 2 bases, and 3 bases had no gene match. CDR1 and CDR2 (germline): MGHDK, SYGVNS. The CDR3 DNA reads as TGTGCCAGCAGTGAACGAGGACAGGGGAACACCGGGGAGCTGTTTTTT. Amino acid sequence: CASSERGQGNTGELFF.

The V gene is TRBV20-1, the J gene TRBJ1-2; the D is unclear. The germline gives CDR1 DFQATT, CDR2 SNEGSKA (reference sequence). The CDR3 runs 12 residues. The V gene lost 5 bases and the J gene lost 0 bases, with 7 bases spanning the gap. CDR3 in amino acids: CSASTPNYGYTF. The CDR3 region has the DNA TGCAGTGCTTCGACACCTAACTATGGCTACACCTTC.

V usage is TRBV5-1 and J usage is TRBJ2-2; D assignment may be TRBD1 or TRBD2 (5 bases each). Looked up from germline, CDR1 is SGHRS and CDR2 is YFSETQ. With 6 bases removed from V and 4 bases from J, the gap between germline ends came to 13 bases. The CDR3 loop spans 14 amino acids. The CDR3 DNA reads TGCGCCAGCACCTCGGGTGGGGGCACCGGGGAGCTGTTTTTT. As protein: CASTSGGGTGELFF.

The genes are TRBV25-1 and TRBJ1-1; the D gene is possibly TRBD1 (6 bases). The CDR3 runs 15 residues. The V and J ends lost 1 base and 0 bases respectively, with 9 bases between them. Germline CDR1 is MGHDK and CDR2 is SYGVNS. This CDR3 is CASSEFTGLNTEAFF. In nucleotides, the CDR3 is TGTGCCAGCAGTGAATTCACAGGGCTGAACACTGAAGCTTTCTTT.

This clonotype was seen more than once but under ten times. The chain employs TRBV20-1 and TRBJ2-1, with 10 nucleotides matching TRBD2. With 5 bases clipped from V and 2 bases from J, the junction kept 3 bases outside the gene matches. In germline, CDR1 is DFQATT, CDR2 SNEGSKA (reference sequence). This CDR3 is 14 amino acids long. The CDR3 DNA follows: TGCAGTGCTGTTAGCGGGGGGCCCTACAATGAGCAGTTCTTC. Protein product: CSAVSGGPYNEQFF.

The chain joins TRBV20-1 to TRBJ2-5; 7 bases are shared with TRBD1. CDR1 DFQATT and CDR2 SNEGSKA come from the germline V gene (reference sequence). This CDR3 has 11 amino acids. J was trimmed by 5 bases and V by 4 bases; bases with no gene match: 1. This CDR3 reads CSAIQGETQYF. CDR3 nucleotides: TGCAGTGCTATACAGGGGGAGACCCAGTACTTC.

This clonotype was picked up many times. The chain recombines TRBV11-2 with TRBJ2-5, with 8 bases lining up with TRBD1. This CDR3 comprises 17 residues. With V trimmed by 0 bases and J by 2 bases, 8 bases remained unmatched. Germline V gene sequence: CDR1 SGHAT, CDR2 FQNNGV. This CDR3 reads CASSLDLDRGFQETQYF. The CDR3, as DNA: TGTGCCAGCAGCTTAGATCTTGACAGGGGTTTTCAAGAGACCCAGTACTTC.

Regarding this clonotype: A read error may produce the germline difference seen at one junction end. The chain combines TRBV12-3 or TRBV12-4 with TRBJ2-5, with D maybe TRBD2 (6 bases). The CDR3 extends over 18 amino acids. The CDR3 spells CTSSLGGTENSYQETQYF. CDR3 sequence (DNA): TGTACCAGCAGTTTAGGAGGGACCGAAAATTCGTACCAAGAGACCCAGTACTTC.

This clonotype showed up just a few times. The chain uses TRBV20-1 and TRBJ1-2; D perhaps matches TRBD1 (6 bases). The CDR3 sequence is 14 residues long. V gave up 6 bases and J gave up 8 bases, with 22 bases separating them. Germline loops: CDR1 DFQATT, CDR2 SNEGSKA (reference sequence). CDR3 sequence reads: CSATRGGRAEGYTF. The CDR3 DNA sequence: TGCAGTGCCACTAGAGGGGGGCGAGCGGAAGGCTACACCTTC.

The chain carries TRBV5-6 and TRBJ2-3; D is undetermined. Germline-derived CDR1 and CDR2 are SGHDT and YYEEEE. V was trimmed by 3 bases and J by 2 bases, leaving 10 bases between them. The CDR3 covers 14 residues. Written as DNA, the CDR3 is TGTGCCAGCAGCTCCCACGGGCCCACAGATACGCAGTATTTT. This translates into CASSSHGPTDTQYF.

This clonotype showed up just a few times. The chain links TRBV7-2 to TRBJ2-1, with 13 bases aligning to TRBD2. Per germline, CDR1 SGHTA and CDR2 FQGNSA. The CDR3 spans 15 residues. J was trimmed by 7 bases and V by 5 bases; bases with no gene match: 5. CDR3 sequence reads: CASSILAGGRNEQFF. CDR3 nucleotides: TGTGCCAGCAGCATACTAGCGGGGGGGCGGAATGAGCAGTTCTTC.

CDR3 sequence: CASSYRALEETQYF. The CDR3 DNA reads as TGTGCCAGCAGTTACCGGGCGCTCGAAGAGACCCAGTACTTC. The chain employs TRBV6-2 or TRBV6-3 and TRBJ2-5; no clear D gene. This CDR3 has 14 amino acids. Per germline, CDR1 MNHEY and CDR2 SVGEGT. Trimming removed 2 bases at V and 3 bases at J, with 10 bases between.

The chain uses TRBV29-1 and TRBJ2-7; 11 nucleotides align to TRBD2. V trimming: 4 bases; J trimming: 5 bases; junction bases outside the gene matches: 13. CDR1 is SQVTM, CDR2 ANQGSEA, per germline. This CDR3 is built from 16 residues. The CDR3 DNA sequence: TGCAGCGTTGCCGGCCCCACTAGCGGGAGTTCGGACGAGCAGTACTTC. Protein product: CSVAGPTSGSSDEQYF.

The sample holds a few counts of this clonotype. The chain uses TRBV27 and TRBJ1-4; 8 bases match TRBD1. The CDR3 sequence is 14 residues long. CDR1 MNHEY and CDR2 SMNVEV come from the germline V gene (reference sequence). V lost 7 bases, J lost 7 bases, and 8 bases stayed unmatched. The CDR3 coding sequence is TGTGCCAGCACCCACAGGGGGAAAGGTGAAAAACTGTTTTTT. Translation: CASTHRGKGEKLFF.

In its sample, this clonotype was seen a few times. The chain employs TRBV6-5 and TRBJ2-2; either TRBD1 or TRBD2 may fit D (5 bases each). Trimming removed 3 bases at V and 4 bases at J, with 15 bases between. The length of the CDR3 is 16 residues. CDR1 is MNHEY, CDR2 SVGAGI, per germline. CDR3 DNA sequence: TGTGCCAGCAGTTATTTCAAACTTGGGGGCACCGGGGAGCTGTTTTTT. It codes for CASSYFKLGGTGELFF.

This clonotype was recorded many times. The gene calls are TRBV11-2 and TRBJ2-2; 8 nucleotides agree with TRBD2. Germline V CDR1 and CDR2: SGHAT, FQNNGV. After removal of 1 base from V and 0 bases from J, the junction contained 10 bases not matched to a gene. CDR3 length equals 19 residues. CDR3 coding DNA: TGTGCCAGCAGCTTAGTTCCTAGGACTAGCCTCACGAACACCGGGGAGCTGTTTTTT. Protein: CASSLVPRTSLTNTGELFF.

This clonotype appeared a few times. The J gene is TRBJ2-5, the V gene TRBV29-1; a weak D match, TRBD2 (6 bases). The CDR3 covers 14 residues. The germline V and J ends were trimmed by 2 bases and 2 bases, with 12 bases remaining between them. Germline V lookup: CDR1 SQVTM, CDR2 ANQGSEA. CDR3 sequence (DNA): TGCAGCGTTGAAACACCGGGACTGCAAGAGACCCAGTACTTC. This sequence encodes CSVETPGLQETQYF.

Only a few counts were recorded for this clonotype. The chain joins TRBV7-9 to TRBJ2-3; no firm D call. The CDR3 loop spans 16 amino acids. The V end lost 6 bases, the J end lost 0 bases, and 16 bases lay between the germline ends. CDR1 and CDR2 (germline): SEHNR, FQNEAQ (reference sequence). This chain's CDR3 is CASSLGQGLSTDTQYF. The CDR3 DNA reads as TGTGCCAGCAGTTTGGGCCAAGGATTAAGCACAGATACGCAGTATTTT.

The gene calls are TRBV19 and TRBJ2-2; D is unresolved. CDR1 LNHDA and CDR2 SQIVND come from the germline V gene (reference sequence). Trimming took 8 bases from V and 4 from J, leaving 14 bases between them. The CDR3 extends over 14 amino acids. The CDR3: CASSTQTGTGELFF. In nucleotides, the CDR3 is TGTGCCAGTTCAACCCAAACCGGCACCGGGGAGCTGTTTTTT.

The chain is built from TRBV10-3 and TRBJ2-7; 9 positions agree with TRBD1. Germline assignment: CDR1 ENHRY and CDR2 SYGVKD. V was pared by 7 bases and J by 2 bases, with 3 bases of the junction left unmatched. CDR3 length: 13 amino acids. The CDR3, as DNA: TGTGCCATCACCTGGGACAGGGCCTACGAGCAGTACTTC. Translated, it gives CAITWDRAYEQYF.